The TCR beta chain under discussion was sequenced for a study of cytomegalovirus exposure and HLA in healthy donors (dated by TCRdb to 2017 to 2019). General notes on the study: An earlier analysis of some 600 of the donors reported 276 Gb of sequence data and 95 million to 130 million unique TCR beta sequences obtained from approximately 180 million T cells. Donor age, sex, ethnicity and CMV serostatus were compiled alongside the repertoire data. The later analysis used no new phenotypic data to find candidate immune exposures, relying instead on TCR beta sequences and their occurrence across donors. An early release that covered more than 550 HLA-typed donors contained around 300 gigabases of sequencing data and tens of millions of unique TCR sequences. The genetic ancestry cluster associated with self-reported Caucasian donors included 65% to 90% of the roughly 400 genotyped donors. A later analysis re-analyzed previously published TCR beta repertoires from 666 donors and added high-resolution HLA genotyping to study TCR occurrence patterns. Class I and class II HLA loci were covered by the typing at four-digit resolution. To decide whether each TCR beta V gene segment behaved as functional or pseudogenic, an earlier analysis of 587 of the donors relied on high-throughput TCR beta sequencing. Typing coverage differed by locus: A, B, C, DRB1 and DQB1 were typed in about 629-640 donors, DQA1 in about 500, DPA1 in around 600, and DPB1 in 472. To predict cytomegalovirus infection status, the study brought together high-throughput TCR immunosequencing, statistical association of individual TCRs with disease status, and machine learning. Every repertoire in the discovery cohort had been generated on one and the same sequencing platform. Using immunosequencing, the study profiled T cell repertoires from 550 to 750 subjects and related those repertoires to cytomegalovirus serostatus. Four to six DR-DQ haplotypes were handled as single units for association and clustering, since linkage in the cohort was strong. The aim of the study was to test whether cataloging public T cell receptors could identify signatures of past pathogen exposure. Along with the roughly 710-subject first cohort, a separate validation cohort of more than 90 different subjects was used. Across around 400 genotyped donors of the cohort, an average of about 220,000 unique TCR beta nucleotide sequences per donor were sequenced, and roughly 20% of those sequences were non-productive. A later genetic analysis used genome-wide SNP genotypes for about 60% of the roughly 670 donors, treating that subset as a discovery cohort. Points the paper makes about the study in general: In vitro tests confirmed that three of the cytomegalovirus-associated TCR beta chains recognize cytomegalovirus antigens. In a later analysis, most CMV-associated TCR beta chains were found to appear HLA-restricted, with HLA associations seemingly driven largely by CMV exposure. A later genetic analysis associated a missense DCLRE1C variant with V-gene and J-gene trimming of TCR beta chains, and an independent cohort replicated the association. Because some donors lacked HLA typing at each locus, the association tests relied only on the typed subset. A further reported finding was that TCR beta sequences accurately predicted the HLA-A and HLA-B alleles for most subjects in the first cohort. CMV serostatus was the only immune exposure information available for the cohort. Some IMGT-functional V segments, including TRBV6-2 and TRBV6-3, could not be distinguished by the 87-base-pair reads and were therefore excluded. Linkage disequilibrium might explain the correlated functional status among segregating V segments, but an unknown experimental factor could not be excluded. A group of highly shared sequence variants was considered likely to be a technical artifact of the sequencing pipeline. Around 16 rarely observed V segments, including chromosome 9 orphons, were excluded from the earlier analysis of about 610 of the donors because counts were too low. In a later analysis, around 17,000 TCR beta sequences were associated with specific HLA alleles at a false discovery rate of 0.05. It was suggested by the authors that the approach could potentially be generalized to other disease states and immunological phenotypes. According to a later genetic analysis, donors in an Asian-associated ancestry cluster had fewer N-insertions in productive TCRs than the roughly 670-donor mean. Most TCR sequences were observed very rarely across donors, whereas some public TCRs were present in many individuals. A later analysis reported that several top co-occurrence clusters appeared linked to parvovirus B19, influenza, CMV and Epstein-Barr virus. In a later analysis, the rate of TCR association differed among HLA loci, with DRB1 alleles having the most associated TCRs and HLA-C alleles having the fewest. The classifier was reported to diagnose cytomegalovirus status with high specificity and sensitivity in both the original cohort and the validation cohort. In a later analysis, HLA-associated TCR beta chains were found to be more clonally expanded and to have lower generation probabilities than equally common non-associated chains. An earlier analysis of approximately 570 of the donors showed that most TCR beta V segments appeared in productive rearrangements either about 90% or about 30% of the time, which broadly matched IMGT annotations. A total of some 180 TCR beta chains were listed by the study as associated with cytomegalovirus. In this cohort, only TCR beta chains were sequenced, and detectable features were limited by the absence of alpha or paired-chain data. Presence/absence analyses assumed roughly uniform sequencing depth across donors, an assumption that may not hold. Assigning TCR associations to individual alleles was difficult when HLA alleles, especially DR and DQ, strongly co-occurred.

The receptor library was made with the immunoSEQ multiplex PCR assay. A mixture of 60 forward primers for TCR Vbeta segments and 13 reverse primers for TCR Jbeta segments was used in the multiplex PCR. The CDR3 region of rearranged TCR beta genes was amplified from genomic DNA by a multiplex PCR assay. The amplified TCR beta libraries were sequenced on the Illumina HiSeq System as 87-base-pair reads. The study's own analysis went as follows. A later analysis counted approximately 76 million unique TCR beta chains across the roughly 700 repertoires, and around 12 million of these chains were shared by at least two donors. To remove PCR and sequencing errors, raw reads were error-corrected and collapsed into unique sequences using a nearest-neighbor algorithm that merged closely related sequences. CDR3 sequences were aligned to IMGT reference sequences to assign V, D and J gene segments. For a sequence to be retained, at least a six-nucleotide match to both a V gene segment and a J gene segment was required. A rearrangement was called productive if the CDR3 had no stop codons and remained in frame with V and J, and every other rearrangement was called non-productive. CDR3 was defined by IMGT convention, running from the second conserved V-encoded cysteine to the conserved J-encoded phenylalanine. The earlier analysis of about 620 of the donors excluded sequences that lacked an unambiguous match to a single V gene segment. An earlier analysis of approximately 590 of the donors called V segments functional above 56.7% productive rearrangements and segregating when the between-donor standard deviation exceeded 5%. To diagnose cytomegalovirus status from the catalog of TCR beta chain sequences, a statistical classification framework was built. A later analysis assigned V and J genes by comparing TCR nucleotide sequences with IMGT/GENE-DB human TR gene sequences. The TCRdist pipeline was used in a later analysis to assign CDR3 sequences and most-parsimonious VDJ recombination scenarios. In a later analysis, every TCR beta chain was defined by the combination of its CDR3 amino acid sequence and its V-gene family, and reads without a unique V-gene family were dropped. As a way to deal with suspected cross-contamination and a sequencing artifact, a later analysis dropped more than 500 nucleotide sequences that were highly shared and had low generation probability. In a later analysis, a clonal expansion index for each public chain was calculated from normalized within-repertoire ranks of inferred template counts. In a later analysis, generation probabilities were computed with a VDJ recombination model fitted to out-of-frame rearrangements, and the resulting probabilities were checked against IGoR. In a later analysis, TCR-TCR, TCR-HLA and TCR-CMV co-occurrence was scored with hypergeometric tests, and a repertoire-size bias correction was applied to TCR pairs. In a later analysis, false discovery rates were estimated by permuting HLA or CMV assignments 20 times. In a later analysis, co-occurring TCRs were grouped using DBSCAN, with TCRdist sequence similarity added in when clustering inside HLA-allele-positive subsets. Repertoires with fewer than 30,000 or more than 120,000 public chains were left out of co-occurrence clustering, as were five repertoires with anomalous nucleotide sharing. Here the immuneACCESS table is served through TCRdb, limited to in-frame sequences with V and J called. Missing clones are a known gap in these copies; in checked studies unresolved V genes cover under half, and the rest lacks a known reason. Clonal size and the V and J genes are those of that table, whereas D and trimming came from the DNA. The sample data list 160,000 or so clones, and around four fifths of these were observed just once. 4.1% of the sample goes to the ten largest clones.

The CDR3 starts with the cysteine, ends with the phenylalanine, and has 17 residues. CDR3 DNA only is kept here, 51 bases in frame from base 1. According to the germline V gene (reference sequence), CDR1 reads LNHDA and CDR2 reads SQIVND. Trimming at the junction amounts to 1 base on V and 3 bases on J, and the germline ends lie 18 bases apart. Remarks on this clone: Its antigen target is currently unknown. Base qualities are not provided; no much larger clone lies one nucleotide away.

The cohort consisted of 666 healthy bone marrow donors. Cohort members were all nominally healthy when sampled, although unrecorded immune exposures were likely present. The donor tested CMV seropositive and was one of the 289 seropositive cohort members. Every donor gave a peripheral blood sample, and the peripheral blood mononuclear cells from that sample were used for TCR beta sequencing. Genomic DNA was extracted from the blood cell samples with the Qiagen DNeasy Blood Extraction Kit. The chain links TRBV19 with TRBJ1-2, with an unclear D gene assignment. The sequence came from a man aged 50-59 years in good health and CMV-seropositive. Sequenced sample: PBMCs. The DNA is as follows: TGTGCCAGTAGTATAGGTAGAGTTCTTTACTTCGACTATGGCTACACCTTC. Protein translation: CASSIGRVLYFDYGYTF.